The 29 T cell receptor beta chains below all came from one sample that was sequenced in a study of regulatory T cells in long-lasting Graves disease. Time point here: newly diagnosed GD, antithyroid drugs for less than 3 months. PBMC-derived RNA was used for the TCR library. Library construction for TCR beta used iRepertoire HTBI primers and Arm-PCR of CDR3 regions. Via MiXCR, TCRdb re-called the multiplex PCR reads, giving one row per CDR3 protein. The sample contains approximately 270,000 distinct CDR3 sequences, about 17% of which appear only once. The same sample was also studied in work on T cells in Graves' hyperthyroidism and ophthalmopathy.

Specimen: peripheral blood mononuclear cells (PBMCs), collected at new diagnosis, from a patient treated with antithyroid drugs. The receptors come from a woman between 25 and 40 years old with Graves disease.

This clonotype appeared many times. The CDR3 nucleotides read TGTGCCAGCAGTTACCCAGGGGGCAATCAGCCCCAGCATTTT. Translation: CASSYPGGNQPQHF. V gene TRBV6-5 combines with J gene TRBJ1-5; possibly TRBD1 for D (6 bases). CDR3 length equals 14 residues. V lost 2 bases, J lost 2 bases, and 7 bases lay in between. Germline CDR1 reads MNHEY; CDR2 reads SVGAGI.

The V gene is TRBV20-1, the J gene TRBJ2-7, with a possible D match to TRBD2 (6 bases). Germline V gene data show CDR1 as DFQATT and CDR2 as SNEGSKA (reference sequence). Trimming left V 1 base short and J 3 bases short, with 7 bases between. The CDR3 has 12 residues. CDR3 residues: CSARGRVYEQYF. CDR3 DNA: TGCAGTGCTAGAGGGAGGGTCTACGAGCAGTACTTC.

This clonotype was counted at least ten times. The chain carries TRBV16 and TRBJ1-1; tentative D call: TRBD1 (5 bases). Germline CDR1 and CDR2: KGHSY and FQNENV. Trimming left V 1 base short and J 4 bases short, with 19 bases between. The CDR3 extends over 17 amino acids. CDR3 coding DNA: TGTGCCAGCAGCCAATGGGCCGGGACTTTATCATCCACTGAAGCTTTCTTT. Residues: CASSQWAGTLSSTEAFF.

This clonotype has a handful of counts. J is TRBJ2-2 and V is TRBV19, with D perhaps matching TRBD1 or TRBD2 (5 bases each). Germline loops: CDR1 LNHDA, CDR2 SQIVND (reference sequence). V was cut by 0 bases and J by 0 bases, with 8 bases left in between. The CDR3 has 16 residues. The CDR3 bases are TGTGCCAGTAGTATAGAGGGGACGGCGAACACCGGGGAGCTGTTTTTT. It is translated as CASSIEGTANTGELFF.

This clonotype was seen repeatedly, ten times or more. CDR3 region: CASRGTPSYNEQFF. In DNA, the CDR3 is TGTGCCAGCAGGGGTACACCTTCCTACAATGAGCAGTTCTTC. This chain uses TRBV6-1 with TRBJ2-1, with D uncertain. V shed 6 bases and J shed 1 base, with 10 bases lying between them. CDR1 is MNHNS, CDR2 SASEGT, per germline. This CDR3 has 14 amino acids.

This clonotype has a count of ten or more. The rearrangement joins TRBV7-8 to TRBJ2-3; either TRBD1 or TRBD2 may fit D (5 bases each). The V gene lost 11 bases and the J gene lost 2 bases, with 17 bases spanning the gap. Germline lookup yields CDR1 SGHVS and CDR2 FQNEAQ. The CDR3 has 14 residues. The CDR3 here is CAVGARDLTDTQYF. The CDR3 nucleotides read TGTGCCGTAGGGGCGAGGGACCTCACAGATACGCAGTATTTT.

This clonotype was observed many times. The rearrangement links TRBV19 to TRBJ2-3, with D perhaps matching TRBD1 (5 bases). Trimming left V 1 base short and J 3 bases short, with 14 bases between. Per the germline V gene, CDR1 is LNHDA and CDR2 is SQIVND (reference sequence). This CDR3 region has 16 residues. The CDR3 sequence: CASSIVSDRLTDTQYF. As DNA, the CDR3 is TGTGCCAGTAGTATAGTCTCTGACAGATTAACAGATACGCAGTATTTT.

Many counts were recorded for this clonotype. The V gene is TRBV6-5, the J gene TRBJ2-7, with 10 bases fitting TRBD1. The CDR3 runs to 14 residues. CDR1 MNHEY and CDR2 SVGAGI come from the germline V gene. V lost 2 bases, J lost 3 bases, and 1 base stayed unmatched. CDR3 loop: CASSYRDRGYEQYF. The CDR3 region has the DNA TGTGCCAGCAGTTACCGGGACAGGGGCTACGAGCAGTACTTC.

This clonotype has at least ten counts. J is TRBJ1-4 and V is TRBV4-1, with 7 positions matching TRBD1. V trimming: 0 bases; J trimming: 11 bases; junction bases outside the gene matches: 9. CDR3 length: 15 residues. Germline lookup yields CDR1 MGHRA and CDR2 YSYEKL. CDR3 sequence: CASSQDWDSRVKLFF. As DNA, the CDR3 is TGCGCCAGCAGCCAAGATTGGGACAGTAGGGTGAAACTGTTTTTT.

This clonotype has a count of ten or more. The chain joins TRBV7-8 to TRBJ2-1; D ambiguous. Trimming took 5 bases from V and 8 from J, leaving 10 bases between them. Germline CDR1 SGHVS, CDR2 FQNEAQ. The CDR3 is made up of 12 amino acids. The CDR3 sequence is CASSLSMDEQFF. The CDR3 nucleotides are TGTGCCAGCAGCCTTTCAATGGATGAGCAGTTCTTC.

This clonotype occurred many times. The chain employs TRBV20-1 and TRBJ1-5; D is undetermined. CDR1 and CDR2 from the germline V gene are DFQATT and SNEGSKA (reference sequence). The V end was cut by 0 bases, the J end by 6 bases, with 9 bases between. This CDR3 has 13 residues. In DNA form, the CDR3 reads TGCAGTGCTAGAGAGCAGGTGACTCAGCCCCAGCATTTT. Protein sequence: CSAREQVTQPQHF.

Many counts were recorded for this clonotype. The chain uses TRBV28 and TRBJ1-2, with D perhaps matching TRBD1 (5 bases). Trimming pared 0 bases from V and 3 bases from J, leaving 14 bases between. This CDR3 contains 16 residues. Germline lookup yields CDR1 MDHEN and CDR2 SYDVKM. CDR3 DNA sequence: TGTGCCAGCAGTTTATGGGCGGGGCGCGGATACTATGGCTACACCTTC. Residues: CASSLWAGRGYYGYTF.

This clonotype was counted ten times or more. The V gene is TRBV7-2, the J gene TRBJ2-4; TRBD1 matches 7 bases. Germline CDR1 is SGHTA and CDR2 is FQGNSA. This CDR3 is 13 amino acids long. Trimming cost V 3 bases and J 6 bases; bases outside gene matches: 2. Here the CDR3 reads CASSFRGRNIQYF. The CDR3 region has the DNA TGTGCCAGCAGCTTCAGGGGGAGAAACATTCAGTACTTC.

This clonotype was seen many times. The V and J genes are TRBV20-1 and TRBJ1-1; D not certain. Trimming stripped 4 bases from V and 0 bases from J, with 12 bases between. This CDR3 is 14 amino acids long. CDR1 is DFQATT, CDR2 SNEGSKA, per germline (reference sequence). The chain's CDR3 is CSANGRRVNTEAFF. The CDR3 bases are TGCAGTGCTAACGGGCGACGGGTGAACACTGAAGCTTTCTTT.

Of note for this clonotype: Given a much more abundant clone one base away, this may be a read error. The rearrangement uses TRBV20-1 and TRBJ1-1; D is undetermined. CDR1 is DFQATT and CDR2 is SNEGSKA in the germline V gene (reference sequence). V lost 6 bases and J 6 bases, leaving 26 bases between the germline ends. The CDR3 extends over 16 amino acids. The CDR3 here is CSAPSLRERPIPEAFF. As DNA, the CDR3 is TGCAGTGCCCCTTCTCTCCGGGAGCGACCCATCCCTGAAGCTTTCTTT.

The table lists this clonotype with many counts. The rearrangement joins TRBV3-1 to TRBJ1-2; TRBD1 is a possible D gene (5 bases). Trimming left V 3 bases short and J 5 bases short, with 19 bases between. Per germline, CDR1 LGHDT and CDR2 YNNKEL (reference sequence). This CDR3 is 16 amino acids long. CDR3: CASSHQQYGTDYGYTF. The DNA of the CDR3 is TGTGCCAGCAGCCACCAGCAGTACGGGACTGATTATGGCTACACCTTC.

This clonotype occurred many times. The J gene is TRBJ1-1, the V gene TRBV18, with D possibly matching TRBD1 (5 bases). Germline values: CDR1 KGHSH, CDR2 LQKENI. The CDR3 spans 13 residues. Trimming removed 2 bases at V and 8 bases at J, with 12 bases between. CDR3 in amino acids: CASSPGGSREAFF. The CDR3 DNA is TGTGCCAGCTCACCAGGGGGTTCTCGGGAAGCTTTCTTT.

In its sample, this clonotype was seen many times. The gene calls are TRBV20-1 and TRBJ2-1; D remains ambiguous. V lost 6 bases to trimming and J lost 9 bases, with 12 bases between them. This CDR3 spans 11 amino acids. Per germline, CDR1 DFQATT and CDR2 SNEGSKA (reference sequence). In DNA form, the CDR3 reads TGCAGTGCCCTGCGCGTGCCTGAGCAGTTCTTC. Encoded protein: CSALRVPEQFF.

This clonotype was counted ten times or more. The chain combines TRBV19 with TRBJ2-7; 7 bases agree with TRBD1. Germline-derived CDR1 and CDR2 are LNHDA and SQIVND (reference sequence). The CDR3 has 13 residues. J gave up 2 bases and V 6 bases, and 4 bases lay outside the gene matches. The CDR3 loop reads CASSMDRTYEQYF. CDR3 nucleotide sequence: TGTGCCAGTAGCATGGACAGGACCTACGAGCAGTACTTC. The variable domain in full, completed from reference TRBV19 and TRBJ2-7, reads DGGITQSPKYLFRKEGQNVTLSCEQNLNHDAMYWYRQDPGQGLRLIYYSQIVNDFQKGDIAEGYSVSREKKESFPLTVTSAQKNPTAFYLCASSMDRTYEQYFGPGTRLTVT.

This clonotype was recorded only once. The CDR3 does not close with the conserved phenylalanine or tryptophan, likely indicating a read error. This rearrangement joins TRBV7-8 to TRBJ2-1; D is ambiguous. The CDR3 contains 14 residues. Trimming removed 7 bases from V and 0 bases from J, with 10 bases in between. CDR1 and CDR2 (germline): SGHVS, FQNEAQ. The CDR3 nucleotides are TGTGCCAGCAACGGCGGCCTCTCCTACAATGAGCAGTTCACC. It is translated as CASNGGLSYNEQFT.

This clonotype was counted at least ten times. The V and J genes are TRBV6-5 and TRBJ1-5, with a possible D match to TRBD1 (5 bases). V was cut by 4 bases and J by 3 bases, with 10 bases left in between. Looked up from germline, CDR1 is MNHEY and CDR2 is SVGAGI. The CDR3 runs to 14 residues. The CDR3 here is CASSSGRPNQPQHF. CDR3 in DNA: TGTGCCAGCAGTTCGGGACGCCCCAATCAGCCCCAGCATTTT.

This clonotype was recorded at least ten times. This chain links TRBV7-9 with TRBJ2-7; the match to TRBD1 covers 7 bases. CDR1 and CDR2 (germline): SEHNR, FQNEAQ (reference sequence). The CDR3 loop spans 16 amino acids. V gave up 2 bases and J gave up 0 bases; unmatched junction bases: 7. CDR3 in amino acids: CASSLPWTGSSYEQYF. CDR3 in DNA: TGTGCCAGCAGCTTACCATGGACAGGCAGCTCCTACGAGCAGTACTTC.

This clonotype appeared many times. V gene TRBV2 combines with J gene TRBJ1-1, with D unclear. CDR1 is SNHLY, CDR2 FYNNEI, per germline. This CDR3 has 13 amino acids. V was cut by 7 bases and J by 0 bases, with 9 bases left in between. The CDR3 protein is CASKGAVNTEAFF. The CDR3 DNA follows: TGTGCCAGCAAGGGCGCGGTGAACACTGAAGCTTTCTTT.

This clonotype was seen a handful of times. The V gene is TRBV24-1, the J gene TRBJ2-1; 7 bases match TRBD2. Trimming cost V 5 bases and J 2 bases; bases outside gene matches: 2. Germline V gives CDR1 KGHDR, CDR2 SFDVKD. CDR3 length equals 14 residues. For the CDR3, the DNA is TGTGCCACCAGTGCTAGCGGACCCTACAATGAGCAGTTCTTC. This codes for CATSASGPYNEQFF.

This clonotype occurred many times. This sequence joins TRBV7-9 and TRBJ2-7; possible D gene TRBD2, 5 bases. V was shortened by 3 bases and J by 6 bases, with 6 bases between the two germline ends. The CDR3 consists of 11 residues. Germline CDR1 SEHNR, CDR2 FQNEAQ (reference sequence). CDR3 residues: CASSLAGEQYF. CDR3 nucleotide sequence: TGTGCCAGCAGCTTGGCGGGCGAGCAGTACTTC.

There are many counts of this clonotype. V and J are TRBV7-2 and TRBJ2-3; 8 nucleotides match TRBD2. The CDR3 is 16 residues long. Germline V gene sequence: CDR1 SGHTA, CDR2 FQGNSA. V lost 3 bases and J lost 4; bases outside the gene matches: 9. CDR3 in amino acids: CASSFLSGGRADTQYF. CDR3 bases: TGTGCCAGCAGCTTCCTAAGCGGGGGAAGGGCAGATACGCAGTATTTT.

About this clonotype itself: This sequence may be a read error, since a much larger clone differs from it by one base. The chain uses TRBV12-5 and TRBJ2-7; D unresolved. The V end lost 6 bases, the J end lost 4 bases, and 13 bases lay between the germline ends. Looked up from germline, CDR1 is LGHNT and CDR2 is FRNRAP. The CDR3 spans 13 residues. CDR3 sequence (DNA): TGTGCTAGTGGCCTTGGTAGGCCGTACGAGCAGTACTTC. Translated: CASGLGRPYEQYF.

This clonotype has at least ten counts. The rearrangement links TRBV18 to TRBJ2-5; unclear D gene. Germline assignment: CDR1 KGHSH and CDR2 LQKENI. V was shortened by 2 bases and J by 5 bases, with 9 bases between the two germline ends. This CDR3 has 13 amino acids. This chain's CDR3 is CASSPRAEETQYF. The CDR3 nucleotides are TGTGCCAGCTCACCAAGGGCCGAGGAGACCCAGTACTTC.

This clonotype has at least ten counts. This chain's CDR3 is CASSPRDRGDYGYTF. CDR3 sequence (DNA): TGTGCCAGCAGCCCCCGGGACAGGGGGGACTATGGCTACACCTTC. J is TRBJ1-2 and V is TRBV7-9; 11 bases are a match to TRBD1. After removal of 5 bases from V and 3 bases from J, the junction contained 5 bases not matched to a gene. The CDR3 sequence is 15 residues long. Germline loops: CDR1 SEHNR, CDR2 FQNEAQ (reference sequence).